Each of the 19 T cell receptor beta chains below was sequenced from the same sample in a study of T cell responses to AZD1222 COVID-19 vaccine (dated by TCRdb to the early 2020s). This sample's time point label indicates: baseline before first vaccination. The treatment or condition label, read with the paper, signifies: meningococcal conjugate vaccine given as trial control. The library was made by the immunoSEQ multiplex PCR assay. TCRdb re-hosts the immuneACCESS table, in-frame sequences only. Its copies lack some clones; in the studies checked, an unresolved V gene accounts for under half of them, and the cause for the rest is not known. Counted in this sample were tens of thousands of clones; around 85% of them appeared once. The ten biggest clones cover about 21% of the sample. The specimen comprised peripheral blood, sampled on day 0 of MenACWY control vaccination. These receptors were obtained from an adult in good health.

The rearrangement links TRBV6-2 or TRBV6-3 to TRBJ2-3, with D perhaps TRBD2 (6 bases). This CDR3 contains 17 residues. Per germline, CDR1 MNHEY and CDR2 SVGEGT. V was shortened by 6 bases and J by 0 bases, with 19 bases between the two germline ends. The CDR3, as DNA: TGTGCCAGCAGCCCCGGTGGTAGCGGCCCCAGCACAGATACGCAGTATTTT. It codes for CASSPGGSGPSTDTQYF.

Worth noting for this clone: Sequence at one end of the junction differs from germline and may be a read error. This chain links TRBV7-7 with TRBJ2-1; 11 bases line up with TRBD2. The V gene's germline CDR1 is SSHAT and CDR2 FNYEAQ (reference sequence). The length of the CDR3 is 16 residues. CDR3 residues: CASSLGTSGFFNEQFF. For the CDR3, the DNA is TGTGCTAGCAGCCTTGGGACTAGCGGATTCTTTAATGAGCAGTTCTTC.

This clone was seen only a few times. The CDR3 DNA is TGTGCCAGCAGCCGGGACAGGGCCTCCTACGAGCAGTACTTC. It is translated as CASSRDRASYEQYF. The chain joins TRBV6-2 or TRBV6-3 to TRBJ2-7; 9 bases agree with TRBD1. The CDR3 spans 14 residues. Losses at the gene ends were 6 bases for V and 0 bases for J; bases not matched to a gene: 3. Per germline, CDR1 MNHEY and CDR2 SVGEGT.

There are a few counts of this clone. This chain connects TRBV7-2 to TRBJ2-3, with 13 bases that match TRBD2. J was trimmed by 3 bases and V by 5 bases; bases with no gene match: 5. From germline, CDR1 is SGHTA and CDR2 FQGNSA. The CDR3 spans 16 residues. The CDR3 protein is CASSLRTSGSTDTQYF. Written as DNA, the CDR3 is TGTGCCAGCAGCCTCAGGACTAGCGGGAGTACAGATACGCAGTATTTT.

This clone was picked up a small number of times. The chain links TRBV20-1 to TRBJ2-5; D is undetermined. Trimming pared 3 bases from V and 1 base from J, leaving 15 bases between. CDR1 DFQATT and CDR2 SNEGSKA come from the germline V gene (reference sequence). This CDR3 spans 15 amino acids. The CDR3 DNA sequence: TGCAGTGCTAGTCACCGTGAACGGATCCAAGAGACCCAGTACTTC. Translation: CSASHRERIQETQYF.

This clone has more than one count but fewer than ten. The chain joins TRBV4-2 to TRBJ2-7; 9 bases line up with TRBD1. Germline V gene sequence: CDR1 LGHNA, CDR2 YNFKEQ. V gave up 3 bases and J gave up 5 bases; unmatched junction bases: 14. The CDR3 is 17 residues long. CDR3 residues: CASSHHFGGQGGNEQYF. The CDR3 DNA sequence: TGTGCCAGCAGCCACCACTTTGGGGGACAGGGAGGTAACGAGCAGTACTTC.

Concerning this clone itself: Other DNA variants within this sample encode the same CDR3. This chain links TRBV6-2 or TRBV6-3 with TRBJ2-7, with 9 positions matching TRBD1. Unmatched junction bases numbered 4, after V lost 2 bases and J lost 2 bases. CDR1 is MNHEY, CDR2 SVGEGT, per germline. The CDR3 is 15 amino acids. This chain's CDR3 is CASSYTGTGPYEQYF. DNA for the CDR3: TGTGCCAGCAGTTACACCGGGACAGGGCCCTACGAGCAGTACTTC.

The chain has TRBV19 and TRBJ1-4; no reliable D call. This CDR3 spans 18 amino acids. The germline V gene encodes CDR1 LNHDA and CDR2 SQIVND (reference sequence). V gave up 3 bases and J gave up 0 bases, with 17 bases separating them. Here the CDR3 reads CASSIGSGIIATNEKLFF. In DNA form, the CDR3 reads TGTGCCAGTAGTATTGGTTCCGGCATTATCGCAACTAATGAAAAACTGTTTTTT.

This clone appeared a single time. CDR3 DNA sequence: TGTGCCAGCAGCGAAAACAGGGGATACTACGAGCAGTACTTC. Protein sequence: CASSENRGYYEQYF. The chain recombines TRBV28 with TRBJ2-7, with 7 positions matching TRBD1. Germline V gene lookup returns CDR1 MDHEN and CDR2 SYDVKM. V was clipped by 6 bases and J by 3 bases; unmatched bases: 8. The CDR3 covers 14 residues.

In its sample, this clone was seen a few times. The rearrangement joins TRBV7-9 to TRBJ2-7; 8 bases are shared with TRBD2. The V gene's germline CDR1 is SEHNR and CDR2 FQNEAQ (reference sequence). The CDR3 length is 14 residues. With V trimmed by 0 bases and J by 5 bases, 3 bases remained unmatched. CDR3 coding DNA: TGTGCCAGCAGCTTAGCAGCGGGAGCCCACGAGCAGTACTTC. It specifies CASSLAAGAHEQYF.

The V call is TRBV5-4, the J call TRBJ2-5, with TRBD1 as a possible D gene (5 bases). Trimming took off 4 bases at V and 0 bases at J, with 10 bases between the two ends. The CDR3 covers 14 residues. CDR1 SGHNT and CDR2 YYREEE come from the germline V gene (reference sequence). CDR3 region: CASSTTANQETQYF. For the CDR3, the DNA is TGTGCCAGCAGCACGACAGCAAACCAAGAGACCCAGTACTTC.

The V gene is TRBV5-4, the J gene TRBJ2-1, with D uncertain. The CDR3 sequence is 14 residues long. V was pared by 0 bases and J by 7 bases, with 11 bases between. Germline V gene data show CDR1 as SGHNT and CDR2 as YYREEE (reference sequence). DNA of the CDR3: TGTGCCAGCAGCTTGGGTCTCCCGCGGAATGAGCAGTTCTTC. Translated, it gives CASSLGLPRNEQFF.

V and J are TRBV5-5 and TRBJ2-3; TRBD1 matches at 8 bases. The CDR3 spans 16 residues. Trimming at V came to 2 bases and at J to 6 bases, leaving 11 bases not matched to a gene. Germline CDR1 reads SGHKS; CDR2 reads YYEKEE (reference sequence). The CDR3 loop reads CASSLQTGARFDTQYF. CDR3 nucleotide sequence: TGTGCCAGCAGCTTACAGACAGGGGCCAGGTTTGATACGCAGTATTTT.

This chain links TRBV7-9 with TRBJ2-2; 9 bases fit TRBD1. Germline CDR1 SEHNR, CDR2 FQNEAQ (reference sequence). There are 19 residues in the CDR3. V lost 5 bases, J lost 0 bases, and 13 bases stayed unmatched. For the CDR3, the DNA is TGTGCCAGCAGCCCAATGTCCCGGGACAGGGTCTCGAACACCGGGGAGCTGTTTTTT. This sequence encodes CASSPMSRDRVSNTGELFF.

This clone was recorded once. The chain employs TRBV27 and TRBJ2-3; 9 bases map to TRBD2. After removal of 0 bases from V and 0 bases from J, the junction contained 10 bases not matched to a gene. The CDR3 loop spans 19 amino acids. Per the germline V gene, CDR1 is MNHEY and CDR2 is SMNVEV (reference sequence). Here the CDR3 DNA reads TGTGCCAGCAGTTTATCGGGTATAAGACTAGCGGCTAGCACAGATACGCAGTATTTT. Translating it yields CASSLSGIRLAASTDTQYF.

V and J are TRBV28 and TRBJ1-2; 7 bases agree with TRBD1. The germline V gene has CDR1 MDHEN and CDR2 SYDVKM. This CDR3 is 15 amino acids long. Unmatched junction bases numbered 8, after V lost 6 bases and J lost 1 base. CDR3: CASSTRDSLNYGYTF. In DNA, the CDR3 is TGTGCCAGCAGCACCCGGGACAGTCTTAACTATGGCTACACCTTC.

The chain carries TRBV6-2 or TRBV6-3 and TRBJ1-5; D is unclear. The CDR3 is made up of 14 amino acids. The V gene lost 6 bases and the J gene lost 3 bases, with 12 bases spanning the gap. Germline V gene sequence: CDR1 MNHEY, CDR2 SVGEGT. CDR3 bases: TGTGCCAGCAGCCCGGACGAGTTCAATCAGCCCCAGCATTTT. Translation gives CASSPDEFNQPQHF.

The J gene is TRBJ2-7, the V gene TRBV4-3, with a possible D match to TRBD2 (5 bases). CDR1 LGHNA and CDR2 YSLEER come from the germline V gene. With 3 bases removed from V and 2 bases from J, the gap between germline ends came to 11 bases. CDR3 length: 14 amino acids. The CDR3 protein is CASSHRDGTYEQYF. DNA for the CDR3: TGCGCCAGCAGCCACCGAGACGGGACCTACGAGCAGTACTTC.

The chain combines TRBV30 with TRBJ2-2; D remains ambiguous. Germline CDR1 and CDR2: GTSNPN and SVGIG (reference sequence). V was pared by 3 bases and J by 4 bases, with 21 bases between. This CDR3 is 17 amino acids long. CDR3 in amino acids: CAWSRAGAPLGTGELFF. The CDR3, as DNA: TGTGCCTGGAGCCGGGCTGGAGCCCCCCTGGGCACCGGGGAGCTGTTTTTT.